Following are 26 T cell receptor beta chains from one sample sequenced in a study of shared clonotypes between healthy human individuals (dated by TCRdb to the early 2020s). The method was the immunoSEQ multiplex PCR assay. Imported from immuneACCESS, the table was reduced by TCRdb to in-frame sequences with V and J called. These copies leave out some clones; in studies compared against another copy, an unresolved V gene accounts for under half, and the cause of the remainder is not known. The sample table contains 1 million to 1.3 million clones; only one count was recorded for 78% of them. 0.5% to 0.65% of the sample is held by the ten biggest clonotypes. The material sequenced was memory CD4+ T cells from PBMCs. In light of the paper, this sample's cell subset or site label describes: CD45RA-negative fraction. The receptors derive from a man aged 18 to 29 in good health. Some clones in this sample may be carry-over from other donors' samples.

This rearrangement joins TRBV4-3 to TRBJ2-1; a possible D gene is TRBD1 (6 bases). V was cut by 0 bases and J by 5 bases, with 14 bases left in between. From germline, CDR1 is LGHNA and CDR2 YSLEER. This CDR3 comprises 16 residues. CDR3 in DNA: TGCGCCAGCAGCCAAGATGGGACACCCTCAAACAATGAGCAGTTCTTC. Residues: CASSQDGTPSNNEQFF.

The CDR3, as DNA: TGCGCCAGCAGCCAAACCGCCACCCCGGGACAGGGCAGTGAAAAACTGTTTTTT. Its protein is CASSQTATPGQGSEKLFF. The chain combines TRBV4-1 with TRBJ1-4; TRBD1 matches 9 bases. The V gene's germline CDR1 is MGHRA and CDR2 YSYEKL. This CDR3 has 18 residues. Trimming at V came to 2 bases and at J to 7 bases, leaving 14 bases not matched to a gene.

The chain uses TRBV2 and TRBJ2-3; TRBD1 is a possible D gene (6 bases). Between the trimmed V and J ends, which lost 8 bases and 4 bases, there was a span of 16 bases. The CDR3 runs to 14 residues. Germline CDR1 SNHLY, CDR2 FYNNEI. The DNA of the CDR3 is TGTGCCAGCGCGTATTTGGACAGTTCAGATACGCAGTATTTT. Translating it yields CASAYLDSSDTQYF.

This clone appeared once. This rearrangement joins TRBV27 to TRBJ1-1, with no clear D. The ends were cut back, 6 bases at V and 4 bases at J, with 21 bases in the middle. This CDR3 is 16 amino acids long. Germline V gene sequence: CDR1 MNHEY, CDR2 SMNVEV (reference sequence). DNA of the CDR3: TGTGCCAGCAGCCGCTACCTTCCATCGGGAAGCACTGAAGCTTTCTTT. It yields the protein CASSRYLPSGSTEAFF.

This chain uses TRBV18 with TRBJ1-2; TRBD1 is a possible D gene (6 bases). Germline V gene sequence: CDR1 KGHSH, CDR2 LQKENI. Trimming removed 3 bases at V and 0 bases at J, with 14 bases between. This CDR3 comprises 16 residues. CDR3 sequence: CASSPSQGKANYGYTF. The DNA of the CDR3 is TGTGCCAGCTCACCCTCACAGGGAAAAGCTAACTATGGCTACACCTTC.

This clone has just one count. CDR3 sequence: CASSLEVPRGTQYF. The DNA for the CDR3 is TGTGCCAGCAGCTTGGAAGTCCCCCGGGGGACCCAGTACTTC. The chain uses TRBV5-6 and TRBJ2-5, with D maybe TRBD2 (5 bases). V lost 0 bases and J lost 7, with 13 bases in between. Germline-derived CDR1 and CDR2 are SGHDT and YYEEEE. The CDR3 length is 14 residues.

This clone was observed a handful of times. V and J are TRBV6-1 and TRBJ1-1, with 9 bases fitting TRBD1. The CDR3 spans 14 residues. The J segment lost 4 bases and the V segment lost 2 bases, leaving 2 bases of the junction unmatched. Germline lookup yields CDR1 MNHNS and CDR2 SASEGT. The CDR3 DNA reads as TGTGCCAGCAGTGAATCGACAGGGGGCACTGAAGCTTTCTTT. Its protein is CASSESTGGTEAFF.

V and J are TRBV18 and TRBJ1-2, with a tentative D call TRBD1 (5 bases). This CDR3 comprises 17 residues. CDR1 KGHSH and CDR2 LQKENI come from the germline V gene. Trimming took off 3 bases at V and 4 bases at J, with 21 bases between the two ends. The CDR3 DNA is TGTGCCAGCTCACCCTCTACGCCTTCGAGGGGAAGCTATGGCTACACCTTC. Translated, it gives CASSPSTPSRGSYGYTF.

This clone was recorded once. This may be a read error, as it is one base from a much larger clone. Other nucleotide sequences from this sample produce the same CDR3. J is TRBJ1-1 and V is TRBV5-6; D remains ambiguous. CDR1 and CDR2 (germline): SGHDT, YYEEEE. CDR3 length: 13 residues. CDR3 loop: CASSLSGRTEAFF. The CDR3 DNA reads TGTGCCAGCAGCTTGTCCGGGCGAACTGAAGCCTTCTTT.

This chain connects TRBV10-1 to TRBJ2-1; 7 nucleotides match TRBD1. The V segment lost 8 bases and the J segment 4 bases; nucleotides outside the gene matches: 5. The CDR3 runs 13 residues. Germline values: CDR1 WNHNN, CDR2 SYGVQD (reference sequence). DNA for the CDR3: TGCGCCAGCGCTCCGGGACAGTACAATGAGCAGTTCTTC. Protein: CASAPGQYNEQFF.

The gene calls are TRBV5-1 and TRBJ1-5; D is perhaps TRBD1 (6 bases). V lost 2 bases, J lost 5 bases, and 11 bases lay in between. This CDR3 contains 14 residues. CDR1 and CDR2 (germline): SGHRS, YFSETQ. CDR3 residues: CASSFGTRDQPQHF. CDR3 DNA sequence: TGCGCCAGCAGCTTCGGGACAAGGGATCAGCCCCAGCATTTT.

This chain joins TRBV9 and TRBJ1-2; D gene unclear. The germline gives CDR1 SGDLS, CDR2 YYNGEE. The V end lost 2 bases, the J end lost 1 base, and 15 bases lay between the germline ends. This CDR3 has 16 amino acids. The CDR3 region is CASSVELPSLNYGYTF. CDR3 DNA sequence: TGTGCCAGCAGCGTTGAACTACCGTCCCTTAACTATGGCTACACCTTC.

This clone has only one observation. The CDR3 DNA follows: TGTGCCAGCAGCTTTGCGGGGTCGGCCGGGGAGCTGTTTTTT. Encoded protein: CASSFAGSAGELFF. The rearrangement links TRBV11-2 to TRBJ2-2, with D tentatively TRBD2 (6 bases). The CDR3 sequence is 14 residues long. Germline loops: CDR1 SGHAT, CDR2 FQNNGV. Trimming stripped 3 bases from V and 6 bases from J, with 11 bases between.

The chain carries TRBV5-1 and TRBJ2-1; TRBD2 is a possible D gene (6 bases). The germline V and J ends were trimmed by 5 bases and 2 bases, with 14 bases remaining between them. The CDR3 has 15 residues. Germline V CDR1 and CDR2: SGHRS, YFSETQ. The CDR3 coding sequence is TGCGCCAGCAGGTCGGAGGGGAGAACCTACAATGAGCAGTTCTTC. This codes for CASRSEGRTYNEQFF.

This clone was recorded only once. The chain couples TRBV29-1 to TRBJ1-1; no firm D call. This CDR3 is built from 14 residues. CDR1 is SQVTM, CDR2 ANQGSEA, per germline. The V end lost 4 bases, the J end lost 2 bases, and 14 bases lay between the germline ends. The CDR3 region is CSVASLTLNTEAFF. CDR3 DNA: TGCAGCGTTGCCTCCTTGACCTTAAACACTGAAGCTTTCTTT.

V and J are TRBV7-9 and TRBJ2-5, with unresolved D. This CDR3 spans 13 amino acids. The germline V gene has CDR1 SEHNR and CDR2 FQNEAQ (reference sequence). The germline V and J ends were trimmed by 5 bases and 5 bases, with 12 bases remaining between them. The DNA of the CDR3 is TGTGCCAGCAGCGAAAGAGGCGTGGAGACCCAGTACTTC. Amino acid sequence: CASSERGVETQYF.

The chain employs TRBV6-5 and TRBJ2-7; D gene uncertain. The germline CDR1 and CDR2 sequences are MNHEY and SVGAGI. With 2 bases removed from V and 4 bases from J, the gap between germline ends came to 9 bases. CDR3 length equals 13 residues. CDR3 loop: CASSYRDGYEQYF. The CDR3 DNA sequence: TGTGCCAGCAGTTACCGAGACGGGTACGAGCAGTACTTC.

The chain is built from TRBV6-1 and TRBJ2-3; D gene uncertain. The CDR3 is made up of 14 amino acids. The ends were cut back, 4 bases at V and 5 bases at J, with 13 bases in the middle. The V gene's germline CDR1 is MNHNS and CDR2 SASEGT. For the CDR3, the DNA is TGTGCCAGCAGTGTTCCACGGCCTGGAGATACGCAGTATTTT. It translates to CASSVPRPGDTQYF.

V and J are TRBV7-3 and TRBJ1-2; the D gene is possibly TRBD1 (5 bases). The V gene lost 5 bases and the J gene lost 8 bases, with 18 bases spanning the gap. The CDR3 is 14 amino acids. The V gene's germline CDR1 is SGHTA and CDR2 FQGTGA. CDR3 coding DNA: TGTGCCAGCAGCCCCAGGGCCTTTGAAGGAGGCTACACCTTC. Amino acid sequence: CASSPRAFEGGYTF.

The chain combines TRBV7-2 with TRBJ1-1; unclear D gene. V lost 5 bases and J 6 bases, leaving 10 bases between the germline ends. CDR3 size: 12 residues. The V gene's germline CDR1 is SGHTA and CDR2 FQGNSA. CDR3 coding DNA: TGTGCCAGCAGCCAACAGCGTCCTGAAGCTTTCTTT. Its protein is CASSQQRPEAFF.

This clone was observed many times. The chain combines TRBV19 with TRBJ1-5; 9 bases fit TRBD1. The CDR3 totals 16 residues. Germline CDR1 is LNHDA and CDR2 is SQIVND (reference sequence). The V segment lost 2 bases and the J segment 2 bases; nucleotides outside the gene matches: 4. The CDR3 DNA reads TGTGCCAGTAGTATATCCGGGACAGGGCGCAATCAGCCCCAGCATTTT. This codes for CASSISGTGRNQPQHF.

This clone was observed a few times. The genes are TRBV5-1 and TRBJ2-1; D perhaps matches TRBD2 (5 bases). The CDR3 runs 12 residues. V dropped 3 bases and J dropped 7 bases, with 8 bases sitting between them. CDR1 and CDR2 (germline): SGHRS, YFSETQ. The CDR3 is CASSSRVNEQFF. CDR3 bases: TGCGCCAGCAGCTCGAGGGTGAATGAGCAGTTCTTC.

This clone was seen a handful of times. The J gene is TRBJ2-3, the V gene TRBV28; tentative D call: TRBD2 (6 bases). Trimming removed 8 bases at V and 10 bases at J, with 19 bases between. Germline V gene lookup returns CDR1 MDHEN and CDR2 SYDVKM. The CDR3 loop spans 13 amino acids. The CDR3 DNA follows: TGTGCCAGCCTGCGGGACCAAACACAGGCGCAGTATTTT. Its protein is CASLRDQTQAQYF.

The rearrangement links TRBV28 to TRBJ1-2; D remains unclear. This CDR3 comprises 12 residues. V was clipped by 10 bases and J by 0 bases, with 9 bases between them. The V gene's germline CDR1 is MDHEN and CDR2 SYDVKM. CDR3 sequence reads: CATKEANYGYTF. The DNA of the CDR3 is TGTGCCACTAAGGAGGCTAACTATGGCTACACCTTC.

This sequence joins TRBV19 and TRBJ1-5, with D maybe TRBD1 (6 bases). The CDR3 extends over 13 amino acids. The germline V and J ends were trimmed by 5 bases and 5 bases, with 10 bases remaining between them. Per germline, CDR1 LNHDA and CDR2 SQIVND (reference sequence). CDR3 protein: CASSSRGDQPQHF. As DNA, the CDR3 is TGTGCCAGTAGTTCCAGGGGTGATCAGCCCCAGCATTTT.

The chain has TRBV5-1 and TRBJ2-3; 9 bases match TRBD1. Per germline, CDR1 SGHRS and CDR2 YFSETQ. This CDR3 is 17 amino acids long. V lost 6 bases, J lost 4 bases, and 15 bases stayed unmatched. In nucleotides, the CDR3 is TGCGCCAGCAAAAGACCGGGACAGGGAACTAGCGCAGATACGCAGTATTTT. It yields the protein CASKRPGQGTSADTQYF.